The subject of this entry is one T cell receptor (beta chain). The antigen is not known. The data belong to a study of TIL therapy for anti-PD-1-resistant metastatic lung cancer. The overall study: Half of patients were current or former smokers.

Study-level findings and limits: Infused TIL clonotypes partially replaced the baseline blood repertoire, then decayed over months. Treatment-naive, never-smoker and oncogene-addicted patients were overrepresented in this highly selected cohort.

This was the immunoSEQ v3 assay. Sequencing used immunoSEQ multiplex PCR; TCRdb keeps in-frame clones, though not all of them. In the table there are some 60,000 clones, about two thirds of which are singletons. Time point indicated: pre-treatment sample, taken before nivolumab and TIL therapy. Adults with stage 4 NSCLC were enrolled in a phase I trial. Germline lookup yields CDR1 SGHAT and CDR2 FQNNGV. Trimming left V 3 bases short and J 4 bases short, with 9 bases between. The length of the CDR3 is 13 residues. This TCR came from a person aged 25 to 79 with non-small cell lung cancer. The input for sequencing was blood, taken at baseline. V usage is TRBV11-2 and J usage is TRBJ1-1; possibly TRBD1 for D (5 bases). This CDR3 reads CASSFTGRTEAFF. The CDR3 coding sequence is TGTGCCAGCAGCTTCACAGGACGCACTGAAGCTTTCTTT.